A single sample gave rise to the 20 T cell receptor beta chains below, sequenced in a study of shared clonotypes between healthy human individuals. The protocol was immunoSEQ multiplex PCR, while the TCRdb copy is restricted to in-frame clones and leaves out a portion. The top ten clones hold more than 0.85% of a sample with over 950,000 clones, around 77% of them seen once. The sequenced sample was memory CD4+ T cells from PBMCs. Subset reported: CD45RA-negative fraction. The receptor source for this set is a young man in good health. Some clones in this sample may be carry-over from other donors' samples.

A word on this clone: The identical CDR3 is also encoded by other nucleotide sequences in the sample. CDR3: CASSLEGSQPQHF. Written as DNA, the CDR3 is TGCGCCAGCAGCTTGGAAGGGAGTCAGCCCCAGCATTTT. The rearrangement uses TRBV5-1 and TRBJ1-5, with D hard to call. With 0 bases removed from V and 6 bases from J, the gap between germline ends came to 7 bases. Germline loops: CDR1 SGHRS, CDR2 YFSETQ. There are 13 residues in the CDR3.

The chain has TRBV6-4 and TRBJ1-1; 8 nucleotides line up with TRBD1. Germline values: CDR1 MRHNA, CDR2 SNTAGT. The CDR3 consists of 16 residues. The trim removed 9 bases at V and 8 bases at J, leaving 20 bases unmatched. CDR3 region: CARITIGTGATGEAFF. The CDR3 bases are TGTGCCAGAATCACAATCGGGACAGGTGCGACCGGGGAAGCTTTCTTT.

The chain couples TRBV5-4 to TRBJ2-1, with D possibly being TRBD2 (6 bases). The CDR3 length is 15 residues. The germline gives CDR1 SGHNT, CDR2 YYREEE (reference sequence). V was trimmed by 4 bases and J by 5 bases, leaving 16 bases between them. In nucleotides, the CDR3 is TGTGCCAGCAGCGCTTGGGGGACTGGGAACAATGAGCAGTTCTTC. It translates to CASSAWGTGNNEQFF. The full variable domain, in which reference TRBV5-4 and TRBJ2-1 provide the parts outside the CDR3, is ETGVTQSPTHLIKTRGQQVTLRCSSQSGHNTVSWYQQALGQGPQFIFQYYREEENGRGNFPPRFSGLQFPNYSSELNVNALELDDSALYLCASSAWGTGNNEQFFGPGTRLTVL.

The sample holds a few counts of this clone. V gene TRBV5-4 combines with J gene TRBJ2-1; 12 bases align to TRBD2. The V gene end was trimmed by 4 bases and the J gene end by 0 bases; junction bases not matched to a gene: 14. The CDR3 totals 20 residues. Germline V gene lookup returns CDR1 SGHNT and CDR2 YYREEE (reference sequence). The CDR3 sequence is CASSPFWTSGTQSSYNEQFF. Here the CDR3 DNA reads TGTGCCAGCAGCCCCTTTTGGACTAGCGGGACCCAAAGCTCCTACAATGAGCAGTTCTTC.

V usage is TRBV5-4 and J usage is TRBJ2-5, with 8 bases matching TRBD1. Trimming removed 5 bases from V and 2 bases from J; junction bases left unmatched: 14. Germline V CDR1 and CDR2: SGHNT, YYREEE (reference sequence). This CDR3 contains 17 residues. CDR3 coding DNA: TGTGCCAGCAGTCGACAGGGGTCCTTTGAATTACAAGAGACCCAGTACTTC. Its translation is CASSRQGSFELQETQYF.

The chain carries TRBV5-6 and TRBJ2-7; 12 bases line up with TRBD2. The germline CDR1 and CDR2 sequences are SGHDT and YYEEEE. V trimming: 3 bases; J trimming: 5 bases; junction bases outside the gene matches: 18. This CDR3 region has 19 residues. The CDR3 coding sequence is TGTGCCAGCAGCTCCCGGTGGGCTAGCGGGAGGGTGGTTGTCAACGAGCAGTACTTC. Protein product: CASSSRWASGRVVVNEQYF.

The chain employs TRBV4-2 and TRBJ2-1; D might be TRBD1 or TRBD2, each matching 6 bases. V lost 0 bases to trimming and J lost 0 bases, with 15 bases between them. Germline V gene sequence: CDR1 LGHNA, CDR2 YNFKEQ. This CDR3 is 18 amino acids long. The CDR3 DNA is TGTGCCAGCAGCCAAGACGCGGCGGGACATGCCTCCTACAATGAGCAGTTCTTC. It yields the protein CASSQDAAGHASYNEQFF.

V usage is TRBV7-8 and J usage is TRBJ2-2, with D possibly TRBD2 on 5 matching bases. V lost 6 bases to trimming and J lost 3 bases, with 14 bases between them. This CDR3 contains 15 residues. Germline V gene sequence: CDR1 SGHVS, CDR2 FQNEAQ. CDR3 in DNA: TGTGCCAGCAGTCCGGGGAGACCTGACACCGGGGAGCTGTTTTTT. It translates to CASSPGRPDTGELFF.

As regards this clone: This specimen includes other DNA sequences encoding the same CDR3. The DNA for the CDR3 is TGTGCCAGCAGCGTAGGTGACTCCTACAATGAGCAGTTCTTC. Protein sequence: CASSVGDSYNEQFF. V and J are TRBV9 and TRBJ2-1; D is ambiguous. V shed 0 bases and J shed 0 bases, with 4 bases lying between them. This CDR3 comprises 14 residues. Germline CDR1 and CDR2: SGDLS and YYNGEE. Combining the CDR3 with reference TRBV9 and TRBJ2-1 gives the whole variable domain DSGVTQTPKHLITATGQRVTLRCSPRSGDLSVYWYQQSLDQGLQFLIQYYNGEERAKGNILERFSAQQFPDLHSELNLSSLELGDSALYFCASSVGDSYNEQFFGPGTRLTVL.

The gene calls are TRBV5-1 and TRBJ1-4, with D unresolved. The CDR3 is 15 amino acids. The V end lost 4 bases, the J end lost 8 bases, and 18 bases lay between the germline ends. Germline V gives CDR1 SGHRS, CDR2 YFSETQ. CDR3 amino acids: CASSQTDYRLEKLFF. CDR3 sequence (DNA): TGCGCCAGCAGCCAGACGGACTATAGGCTAGAAAAACTGTTTTTT.

This clone came up a few times. The sample contains more than one DNA sequence encoding this CDR3. The chain employs TRBV2 and TRBJ2-3, with 9 bases identical to TRBD2. Germline-derived CDR1 and CDR2 are SNHLY and FYNNEI. Trimming removed 4 bases from V and 1 base from J; junction bases left unmatched: 0. This CDR3 spans 14 amino acids. The CDR3 sequence: CASSGLAGTDTQYF. CDR3 sequence (DNA): TGTGCCAGCAGTGGACTAGCGGGCACAGATACGCAGTATTTT.

The CDR3: CASSDSVGALDEQYF. In DNA form, the CDR3 reads TGTGCCAGCAGTGACTCGGTGGGGGCCCTAGACGAGCAGTACTTC. The rearrangement joins TRBV6-4 to TRBJ2-7, with D tentatively TRBD1 (6 bases). CDR1 and CDR2 (germline): MRHNA, SNTAGT. V was trimmed by 0 bases and J by 5 bases, leaving 14 bases between them. This CDR3 has 15 residues.

The chain carries TRBV20-1 and TRBJ2-5, with D unresolved. The CDR3 loop spans 9 amino acids. In germline, CDR1 is DFQATT, CDR2 SNEGSKA (reference sequence). CDR3 region: CRPQETQYF. The CDR3 nucleotides are TGCAGGCCACAAGAGACCCAGTACTTC.

The gene calls are TRBV11-2 and TRBJ2-3; weak D call: TRBD1 (6 bases). The CDR3 extends over 14 amino acids. The germline V gene encodes CDR1 SGHAT and CDR2 FQNNGV. The V end was cut by 10 bases, the J end by 0 bases, with 14 bases between. CDR3 DNA sequence: TGTGCCACTAGGGGGTTAACTAGCACAGATACGCAGTATTTT. This sequence encodes CATRGLTSTDTQYF.

This clone was seen just once. Since a much larger clone is just one base distant, this may be a read error. The chain recombines TRBV5-6 with TRBJ2-1, with 7 bases lining up with TRBD2. Per germline, CDR1 SGHDT and CDR2 YYEEEE. This CDR3 has 17 amino acids. Trimming removed 0 bases from V and 9 bases from J; junction bases left unmatched: 15. In DNA form, the CDR3 reads TGTGCCAGCAGCTTGGCAGGGAGAGGGAGGGCGTTCAGTGAGCAGTTCTTC. This translates into CASSLAGRGRAFSEQFF.

The chain links TRBV19 to TRBJ1-1; D is uncertain. V lost 5 bases, J lost 6 bases, and 10 bases lay in between. Germline V gene sequence: CDR1 LNHDA, CDR2 SQIVND (reference sequence). This CDR3 has 12 amino acids. CDR3 loop: CASSPTRAEAFF. DNA for the CDR3: TGTGCCAGTAGTCCTACGAGGGCTGAAGCTTTCTTT.

This clone was counted a few times. The genes are TRBV2 and TRBJ2-2; TRBD1 agrees at 8 bases. The ends lost 4 bases at V and 1 base at J; junction bases unmatched: 2. Germline CDR1 SNHLY, CDR2 FYNNEI. This CDR3 spans 15 amino acids. CDR3 region: CASSGQGRNTGELFF. The CDR3 region has the DNA TGTGCCAGCAGTGGACAGGGGCGGAACACCGGGGAGCTGTTTTTT.

This clone was counted only a few times. The junction departs from the called germline gene at one end, perhaps through a read error. The chain has TRBV7-2 and TRBJ2-7; 7 nucleotides match TRBD1. Germline V gene sequence: CDR1 SGHTA, CDR2 FQGNSA. The CDR3 covers 15 residues. The CDR3 nucleotides are TGTGCCAGCAGCTTAGGAGGGACAGCCTCCCACGAGCAGTACTTC. It specifies CASSLGGTASHEQYF.

The chain employs TRBV18 and TRBJ1-1, with TRBD1 identical over 9 bases. Germline V gives CDR1 KGHSH, CDR2 LQKENI. Unmatched junction bases numbered 6, after V lost 3 bases and J lost 4 bases. CDR3 length equals 15 residues. The CDR3 coding sequence is TGTGCCAGCTCACCCACGGGACAGGGAATCACTGAAGCTTTCTTT. This gives the protein CASSPTGQGITEAFF.

The chain is built from TRBV18 and TRBJ2-1, with D perhaps given as TRBD1 or TRBD2 (5 bases each). CDR1 is KGHSH and CDR2 is LQKENI in the germline V gene. The V gene lost 3 bases and the J gene lost 5 bases, with 14 bases spanning the gap. The CDR3 covers 15 residues. The CDR3 coding sequence is TGTGCCAGCTCACCCGGGACCAGATCCAACAATGAGCAGTTCTTC. Its protein product is CASSPGTRSNNEQFF.